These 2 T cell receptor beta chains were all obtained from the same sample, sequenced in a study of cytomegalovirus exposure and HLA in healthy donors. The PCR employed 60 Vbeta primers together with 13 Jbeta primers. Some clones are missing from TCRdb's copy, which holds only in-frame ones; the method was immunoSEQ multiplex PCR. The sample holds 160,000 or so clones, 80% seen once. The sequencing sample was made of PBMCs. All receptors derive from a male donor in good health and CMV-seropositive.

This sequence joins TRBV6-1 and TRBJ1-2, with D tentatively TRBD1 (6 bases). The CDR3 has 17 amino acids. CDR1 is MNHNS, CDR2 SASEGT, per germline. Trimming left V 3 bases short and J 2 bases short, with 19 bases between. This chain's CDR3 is CASSELGVRGLNYGYTF. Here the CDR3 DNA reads TGTGCCAGCAGTGAGCTAGGAGTGCGGGGGCTGAACTATGGCTACACCTTC.

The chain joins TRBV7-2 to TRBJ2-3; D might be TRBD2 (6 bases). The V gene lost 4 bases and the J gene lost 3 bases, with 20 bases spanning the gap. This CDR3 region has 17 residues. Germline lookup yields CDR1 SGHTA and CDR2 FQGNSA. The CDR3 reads CASSSRRGLVATDTQYF. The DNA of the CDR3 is TGTGCCAGCAGCTCAAGGCGGGGACTGGTCGCTACAGATACGCAGTATTTT.